This TCR beta chain is from a study of read filtering for tumor transcriptome and immune sequencing. Across the whole study: Revised staging placed under ten patients in R-ISS I, 15 to 20 in II, 6 or 7 in III. IR-seq gave about 3.5 to 11 million TCR reads per sample; RNA-seq gave roughly 80 to 1273.

Every patient had bone marrow sampled while the disease was active. This clonotype was found many times. The CDR3 extends over 15 amino acids. Trimming removed 6 bases at V and 3 bases at J, with 18 bases between. Germline-derived CDR1 and CDR2 are DFQATT and SNEGSKA (reference sequence). The library was built from around 380 ng RNA with molecular barcoded adaptors for alpha/delta and beta/gamma chains. TCRdb independently ran MiXCR on the reads; one entry per CDR3 protein. Of roughly 41,000 distinct CDR3 sequences detected, roughly 13% appear once; the ten largest clones hold around 36%. The J gene is TRBJ2-1, the V gene TRBV20-1, with no clear D. Sequencing input: a population of CD138-negative cells sorted from bone marrow. The receptor was isolated from a donor at least 40 years old with multiple myeloma. The CDR3 spells CSARPFETFYNEQFF. DNA of the CDR3: TGCAGTGCCAGACCGTTCGAGACGTTCTACAATGAGCAGTTCTTC.